This TCR beta chain was sequenced for a study of shared clonotypes between healthy human individuals. Whole-study findings and limits: Among donors, clonotype sharing was expected to be affected by sequencing depth. A few donors held about 4.6% of naive CD4 clonotypes in common.

Free of recent acute infections or vaccinations, the donors were healthy HIV-negative adults. In regard to this clone: The antigen remains undetermined. In the same sample, other DNA sequences code for this CDR3.

Replicate PCRs for sorted subsets used around 200 ng DNA; this equaled tens of thousands of T cell genomes. Produced via immunoSEQ multiplex PCR; TCRdb's table is partial and in-frame only. The repertoire holds about 2,500,000 clones, around nine tenths seen once, with 0.13% to 0.15% in the top ten. The CDR3 runs to 14 residues. V lost 2 bases, J lost 3 bases, and 1 base stayed unmatched. Per germline, CDR1 KGHSH and CDR2 LQKENI. Sequences were obtained from naive CD4+ T cells sorted from blood. Documented subset: CD45RA+ positively selected. The clonotype originates from a young man in good health. This chain uses TRBV18 with TRBJ2-7; 10 bases line up with TRBD1. DNA of the CDR3: TGTGCCAGCTCACCAGGGACAGGGGACTACGAGCAGTACTTC. Protein product: CASSPGTGDYEQYF.